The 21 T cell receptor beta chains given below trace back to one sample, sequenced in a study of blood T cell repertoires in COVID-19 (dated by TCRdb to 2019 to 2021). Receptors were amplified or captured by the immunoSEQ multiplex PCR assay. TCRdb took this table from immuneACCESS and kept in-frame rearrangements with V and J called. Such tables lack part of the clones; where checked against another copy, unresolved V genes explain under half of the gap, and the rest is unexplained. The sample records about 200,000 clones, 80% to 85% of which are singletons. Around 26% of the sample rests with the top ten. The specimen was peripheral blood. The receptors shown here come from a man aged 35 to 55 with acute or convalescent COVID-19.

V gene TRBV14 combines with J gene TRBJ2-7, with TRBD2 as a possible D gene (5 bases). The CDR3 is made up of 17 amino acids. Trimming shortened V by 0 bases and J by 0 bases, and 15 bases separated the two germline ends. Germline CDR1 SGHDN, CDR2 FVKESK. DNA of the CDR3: TGTGCCAGCAGCCAAGATAGGATACGGGGTCTCTCCTACGAGCAGTACTTC. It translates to CASSQDRIRGLSYEQYF.

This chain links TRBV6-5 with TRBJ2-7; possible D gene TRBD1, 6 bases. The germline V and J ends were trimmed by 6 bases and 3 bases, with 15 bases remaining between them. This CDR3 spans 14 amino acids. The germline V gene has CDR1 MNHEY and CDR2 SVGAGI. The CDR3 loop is CASSAGTWHYEQYF. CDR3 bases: TGTGCCAGCAGCGCAGGGACATGGCACTACGAGCAGTACTTC.

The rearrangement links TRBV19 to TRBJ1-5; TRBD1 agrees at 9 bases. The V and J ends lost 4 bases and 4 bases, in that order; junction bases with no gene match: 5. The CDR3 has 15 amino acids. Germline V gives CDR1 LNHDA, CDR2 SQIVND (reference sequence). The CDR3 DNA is TGTGCCAGTAGTACTACGGGACAGGGAAATCAGCCCCAGCATTTT. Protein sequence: CASSTTGQGNQPQHF.

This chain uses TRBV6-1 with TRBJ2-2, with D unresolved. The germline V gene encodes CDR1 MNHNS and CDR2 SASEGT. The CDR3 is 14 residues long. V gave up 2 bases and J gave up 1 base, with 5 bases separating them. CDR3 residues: CASSELLNTGELFF. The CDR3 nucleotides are TGTGCCAGCAGTGAATTACTGAACACCGGGGAGCTGTTTTTT.

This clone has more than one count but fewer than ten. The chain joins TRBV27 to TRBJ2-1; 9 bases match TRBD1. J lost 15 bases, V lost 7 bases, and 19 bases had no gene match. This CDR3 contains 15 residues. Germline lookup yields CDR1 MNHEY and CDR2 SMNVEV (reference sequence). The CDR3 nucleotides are TGTGCCAGCACACAACCGGGACAGGGAAGAAGCAGGCGGTTCTTC. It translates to CASTQPGQGRSRRFF.

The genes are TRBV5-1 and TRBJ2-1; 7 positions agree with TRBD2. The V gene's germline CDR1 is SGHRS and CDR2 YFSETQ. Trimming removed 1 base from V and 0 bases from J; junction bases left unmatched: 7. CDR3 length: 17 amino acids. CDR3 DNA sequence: TGCGCCAGCAGCTTGTTAGGACTAGACGTCTCCTACAATGAGCAGTTCTTC. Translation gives CASSLLGLDVSYNEQFF. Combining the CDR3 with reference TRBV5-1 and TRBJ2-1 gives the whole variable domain KAGVTQTPRYLIKTRGQQVTLSCSPISGHRSVSWYQQTPGQGLQFLFEYFSETQRNKGNFPGRFSGRQFSNSRSEMNVSTLELGDSALYLCASSLLGLDVSYNEQFFGPGTRLTVL.

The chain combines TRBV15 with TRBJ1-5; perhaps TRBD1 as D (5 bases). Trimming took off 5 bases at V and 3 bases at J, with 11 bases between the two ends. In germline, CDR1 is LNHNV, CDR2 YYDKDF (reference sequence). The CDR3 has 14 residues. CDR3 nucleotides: TGTGCCACCAGCCTTGGCAGGGCCAATCAGCCCCAGCATTTT. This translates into CATSLGRANQPQHF.

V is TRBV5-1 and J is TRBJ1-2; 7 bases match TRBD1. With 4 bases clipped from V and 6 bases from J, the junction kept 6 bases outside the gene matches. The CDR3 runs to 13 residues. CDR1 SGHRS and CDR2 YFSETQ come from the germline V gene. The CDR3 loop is CASSIGQVNGYTF. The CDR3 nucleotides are TGCGCCAGCAGCATTGGACAGGTCAATGGCTACACCTTC.

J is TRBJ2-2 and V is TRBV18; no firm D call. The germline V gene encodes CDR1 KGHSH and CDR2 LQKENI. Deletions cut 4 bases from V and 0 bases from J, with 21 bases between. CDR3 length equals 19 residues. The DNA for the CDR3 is TGTGCCAGCTCACGGTCAGGCATACCTTCACTCGCGAACACCGGGGAGCTGTTTTTT. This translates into CASSRSGIPSLANTGELFF.

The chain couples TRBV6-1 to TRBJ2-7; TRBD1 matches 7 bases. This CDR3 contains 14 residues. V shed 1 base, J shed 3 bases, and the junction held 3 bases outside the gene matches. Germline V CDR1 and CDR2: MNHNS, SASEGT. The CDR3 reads CASSEGDSSYEQYF. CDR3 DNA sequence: TGTGCCAGCAGTGAAGGGGACAGCAGCTACGAGCAGTACTTC.

The CDR3 sequence: CASGFLSSKGKFF. CDR3 sequence (DNA): TGTGCTAGTGGTTTCCTCTCTAGTAAAGGTAAGTTCTTC. The rearrangement uses TRBV12-5 and TRBJ2-1, with D uncertain. Per the germline V gene, CDR1 is LGHNT and CDR2 is FRNRAP. The CDR3 covers 13 residues. The V end was cut by 3 bases, the J end by 14 bases, with 17 bases between.

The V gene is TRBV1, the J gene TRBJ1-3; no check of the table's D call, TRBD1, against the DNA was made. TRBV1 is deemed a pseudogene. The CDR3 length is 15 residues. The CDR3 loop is CTSSLQGLEGNTIYF. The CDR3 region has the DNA TGCACCAGCAGCCTTCAGGGGCTCGAAGGAAACACCATATATTTT.

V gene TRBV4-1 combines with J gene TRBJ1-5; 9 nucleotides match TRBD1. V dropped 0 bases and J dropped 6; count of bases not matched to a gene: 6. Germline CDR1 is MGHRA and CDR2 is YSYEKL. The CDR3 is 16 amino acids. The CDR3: CASSQESGQGFQPQHF. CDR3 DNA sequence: TGCGCCAGCAGCCAAGAAAGCGGACAGGGGTTTCAGCCCCAGCATTTT.

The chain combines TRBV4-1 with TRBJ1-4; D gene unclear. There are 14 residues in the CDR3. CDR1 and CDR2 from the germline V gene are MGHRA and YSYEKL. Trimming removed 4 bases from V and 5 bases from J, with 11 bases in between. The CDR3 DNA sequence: TGCGCCAGCAGCCCCGCCCGCGGCAATGAAAAACTGTTTTTT. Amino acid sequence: CASSPARGNEKLFF.

The CDR3 DNA is TGTGCCAGCAGCTCTGGGGTTTCTGCGGGAGCCGGGGAGCTGTTTTTT. This encodes CASSSGVSAGAGELFF. The chain carries TRBV2 and TRBJ2-2, with 7 bases identical to TRBD2. The junction had 13 bases not matched to a gene; V was cut back by 6 bases and J by 6 bases. Germline lookup yields CDR1 SNHLY and CDR2 FYNNEI. The CDR3 contains 16 residues.

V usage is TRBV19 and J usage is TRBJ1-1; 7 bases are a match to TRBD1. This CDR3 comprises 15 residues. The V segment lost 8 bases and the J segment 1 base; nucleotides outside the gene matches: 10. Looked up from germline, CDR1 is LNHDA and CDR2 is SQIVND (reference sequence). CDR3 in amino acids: CASASLTGQNTEAFF. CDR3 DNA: TGTGCCAGTGCCTCCCTGACAGGGCAGAACACTGAAGCTTTCTTT.

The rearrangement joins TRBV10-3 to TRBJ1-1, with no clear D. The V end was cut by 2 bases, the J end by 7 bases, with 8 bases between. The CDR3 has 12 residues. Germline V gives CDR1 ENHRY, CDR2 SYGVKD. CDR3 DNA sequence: TGTGCCATCAGTGAGACAGCGGGTGAAGCTTTCTTT. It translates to CAISETAGEAFF.

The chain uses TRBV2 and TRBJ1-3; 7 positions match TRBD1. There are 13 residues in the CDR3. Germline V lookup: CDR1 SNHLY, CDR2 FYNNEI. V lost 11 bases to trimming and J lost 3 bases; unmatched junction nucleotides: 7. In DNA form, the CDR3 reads TGTGCCGGGACGACAGGGAATGGAAACACCATATATTTT. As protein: CAGTTGNGNTIYF.

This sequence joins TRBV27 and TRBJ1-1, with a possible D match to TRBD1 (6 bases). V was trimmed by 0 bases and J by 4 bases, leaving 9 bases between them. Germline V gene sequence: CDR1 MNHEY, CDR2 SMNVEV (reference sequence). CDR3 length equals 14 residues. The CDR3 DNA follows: TGTGCCAGCAGTTTATCGGGGGCAGGCACTGAAGCTTTCTTT. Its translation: CASSLSGAGTEAFF.

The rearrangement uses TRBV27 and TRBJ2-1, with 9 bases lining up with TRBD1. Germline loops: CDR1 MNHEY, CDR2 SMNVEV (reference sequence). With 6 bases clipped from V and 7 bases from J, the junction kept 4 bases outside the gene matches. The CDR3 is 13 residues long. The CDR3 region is CASRRTGENEQFF. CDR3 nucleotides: TGTGCCAGCAGACGGACAGGGGAGAATGAGCAGTTCTTC.

The chain's CDR3 is CASVGLAVLEQYF. The CDR3 DNA is TGTGCCAGCGTTGGACTAGCGGTCCTGGAGCAGTACTTC. The rearrangement links TRBV2 to TRBJ2-7, with TRBD2 matching 10 bases. Germline lookup yields CDR1 SNHLY and CDR2 FYNNEI. V lost 8 bases to trimming and J lost 7 bases; unmatched junction nucleotides: 8. The CDR3 spans 13 residues.